Listed below are T cell receptor beta chains from one sample, sequenced in a study of technical replicates of blood from a handful of donors. Measured with immunoSEQ multiplex PCR; TCRdb has only the in-frame clones, and not every one. Of under 85,000 clones in the sample, around 86% are singletons; the top ten hold about 5.5%. The sequenced sample consisted of PBMCs. These TCRs come from a human donor in good health. Some clones in this sample may be carry-over from other donors' samples. Both conserved end residues are part of each CDR3. D genes are given only for firm matches.

j_gene,d_gene,v_gene,len,CDR3nt,CDR3aa
TRBJ1-2,TRBD1,TRBV4-1,14,TGCGCCAGCAGCCAGGACCGGGACAGCTATGGCTACACCTTC,CASSQDRDSYGYTF
TRBJ2-6,-,TRBV5-1,15,TGCGCCAGCAGCTTGGCTCCCTCTGGGGCCAACGTCCTGACTTTC,CASSLAPSGANVLTF
TRBJ2-5,TRBD1,TRBV10-3,13,TGTGCCACCAGAGGACAGGGAAAAGAGACCCAGTACTTC,CATRGQGKETQYF
TRBJ2-7,TRBD2,TRBV7-2,15,TGTGCCAGCAGCTTAGTCGGTGGGACTAGAAGCGAGCAGTACTTC,CASSLVGGTRSEQYF
TRBJ2-3,TRBD2,TRBV5-6,16,TGTGCCAGCAGCTTGTTTGCGGGGGGGCTCACAGATACGCAGTATTTT,CASSLFAGGLTDTQYF
TRBJ2-7,-,TRBV7-9,13,TGTGCCAGCAGCTTCGGTGGCGGCTACGAGCAGTACTTC,CASSFGGGYEQYF
TRBJ2-1,-,TRBV11-1,16,TGTGCCAGCAGCTTATTTAGGGAACTAGCCGGCAATGAGCAGTTCTTC,CASSLFRELAGNEQFF
TRBJ2-1,TRBD2,TRBV9,15,TGTGCCAGCAGCGTAGCGGGGGGGCTCCACAATGAGCAGTTCTTC,CASSVAGGLHNEQFF
TRBJ1-2,-,TRBV29-1,12,TGCAGCGTAAGAGTGATAGGGGATGGCTACACCTTC,CSVRVIGDGYTF
TRBJ2-3,TRBD2,TRBV19,15,TGTGCCAGTAGTGAAGCGGGGGTTAGCACAGATACGCAGTATTTT,CASSEAGVSTDTQYF
TRBJ2-2,TRBD1,TRBV4-3,16,TGCGCCAGCAGCCAAGATCGGACAGGGAATGCCGGGGAGCTGTTTTTT,CASSQDRTGNAGELFF
TRBJ2-7,TRBD1,TRBV6-5,14,TGTGCCAGCAGCTTCGTGACAGGGGTCTACGAGCAGTACTTC,CASSFVTGVYEQYF